The 29 T cell receptor beta chains below all came from one sample that was sequenced in a study of OX40 agonist ivuxolimab in advanced cancers. Profiling relied on immunoSEQ multiplex PCR, and the TCRdb table lists in-frame clones only, not all of them. Here the sample spans fewer than 70,000 clones, 87% being singletons. The sequenced sample was CD4+ or CD8+ T cells sorted from blood, obtained in a trial of the OX40 agonist ivuxolimab. These receptors all stem from an adult with an advanced solid tumor such as melanoma, head and neck, liver or kidney cancer.

The chain recombines TRBV11-3 with TRBJ2-1; possibly TRBD1 or TRBD2 for D (5 bases each). The CDR3 is 13 residues long. V gave up 3 bases and J gave up 6 bases, with 9 bases separating them. Per germline, CDR1 SGHNT and CDR2 YENEEA. This CDR3 reads CASSFAGTNEQFF. CDR3 in DNA: TGTGCCAGCAGCTTTGCAGGGACCAATGAGCAGTTCTTC.

The chain carries TRBV5-6 and TRBJ2-5; 9 positions agree with TRBD1. CDR3 size: 15 residues. Trimming took 7 bases from V and 5 from J; bases not matched to a gene: 12. Germline V gene data show CDR1 as SGHDT and CDR2 as YYEEEE. The CDR3 reads CASGLLTGGYETQYF. In DNA form, the CDR3 reads TGTGCCAGCGGACTCCTGACAGGGGGTTATGAGACCCAGTACTTC.

The chain links TRBV7-6 to TRBJ2-3; 7 bases agree with TRBD1. Unmatched junction bases numbered 4, after V lost 5 bases and J lost 5 bases. The CDR3 consists of 13 residues. Germline assignment: CDR1 SGHVS and CDR2 FNYEAQ. The CDR3 DNA sequence: TGTGCCAGCAGCCGACAGGGTCGAGATACGCAGTATTTT. Its protein is CASSRQGRDTQYF.

The gene calls are TRBV6-1 and TRBJ1-5; 7 positions agree with TRBD1. CDR3 size: 14 residues. V lost 5 bases to trimming and J lost 5 bases; unmatched junction nucleotides: 6. CDR1 MNHNS and CDR2 SASEGT come from the germline V gene. The DNA of the CDR3 is TGTGCCAGCAGTTCCCGGGACAGTTATCAGCCCCAGCATTTT. It yields the protein CASSSRDSYQPQHF.

This clone appeared a few times. This chain links TRBV6-5 with TRBJ1-5; D gene uncertain. V lost 5 bases, J lost 6 bases, and 14 bases lay in between. The V gene's germline CDR1 is MNHEY and CDR2 SVGAGI. This CDR3 spans 14 amino acids. The CDR3 bases are TGTGCCAGCAGTCGCCAGGACGGAGTTCAGCCCCAGCATTTT. This gives the protein CASSRQDGVQPQHF.

The V and J genes are TRBV7-9 and TRBJ1-4; 10 nucleotides align to TRBD1. There are 15 residues in the CDR3. Germline V gives CDR1 SEHNR, CDR2 FQNEAQ (reference sequence). The ends lost 5 bases at V and 7 bases at J; junction bases unmatched: 7. CDR3 in amino acids: CASSRRQGAGEKLFF. CDR3 DNA: TGTGCCAGCAGCCGCCGACAGGGGGCTGGTGAAAAACTGTTTTTT.

The chain is built from TRBV20-1 and TRBJ1-2, with D possibly TRBD1 on 5 matching bases. Germline V gene lookup returns CDR1 DFQATT and CDR2 SNEGSKA (reference sequence). This CDR3 is 11 amino acids long. The CDR3 here is CSAYTGHGYTF. DNA for the CDR3: TGCAGCGCTTACACGGGACATGGCTACACCTTC.

The chain recombines TRBV9 with TRBJ1-1, with a tentative D call TRBD1 (6 bases). The CDR3 contains 14 residues. Trimming stripped 5 bases from V and 4 bases from J, with 15 bases between. Germline assignment: CDR1 SGDLS and CDR2 YYNGEE. CDR3 DNA: TGTGCCAGCAGTCGTCTGGGGGGCGGCACTGAAGCTTTCTTT. This codes for CASSRLGGGTEAFF.

This clone was detected a few times. The chain combines TRBV11-2 with TRBJ2-5; D may be TRBD1 (6 bases). V lost 6 bases and J 7 bases, leaving 18 bases between the germline ends. Germline loops: CDR1 SGHAT, CDR2 FQNNGV. CDR3 length: 14 residues. The CDR3 DNA sequence: TGTGCCAGCAGAAAACAGGGTCGAGAAGCGACCCAGTACTTC. It codes for CASRKQGREATQYF.

This chain links TRBV6-5 with TRBJ1-2, with TRBD1 matching 9 bases. Trimming removed 6 bases from V and 4 bases from J; junction bases left unmatched: 6. Germline CDR1 MNHEY, CDR2 SVGAGI. The length of the CDR3 is 14 residues. In DNA form, the CDR3 reads TGTGCCAGCAGAACAGGGGGCGCGCTCTATGGCTACACCTTC. Protein product: CASRTGGALYGYTF.

The gene calls are TRBV6-1 and TRBJ1-1; 8 nucleotides line up with TRBD1. The CDR3 is 13 residues long. The V gene's germline CDR1 is MNHNS and CDR2 SASEGT. With V trimmed by 8 bases and J by 1 base, 3 bases remained unmatched. The CDR3 is CASRTGSNTEAFF. CDR3 DNA: TGTGCCAGCCGGACAGGGTCGAACACTGAAGCTTTCTTT.

This rearrangement joins TRBV5-1 to TRBJ1-2, with D perhaps TRBD1 (5 bases). Trimming removed 4 bases at V and 2 bases at J, with 9 bases between. The CDR3 runs to 13 residues. Germline V gives CDR1 SGHRS, CDR2 YFSETQ. The CDR3 DNA is TGCGCCAGCAGCGTGACAGAGAACTATGGCTACACCTTC. Encoded protein: CASSVTENYGYTF.

This chain links TRBV27 with TRBJ1-1; 7 bases fit TRBD1. CDR1 and CDR2 from the germline V gene are MNHEY and SMNVEV (reference sequence). This CDR3 is built from 15 residues. V was pared by 3 bases and J by 4 bases, with 8 bases of the junction left unmatched. This CDR3 is CASSFSTTGFTEAFF. In DNA form, the CDR3 reads TGTGCCAGCAGTTTTTCGACGACAGGGTTCACTGAAGCTTTCTTT.

The J gene is TRBJ2-2, the V gene TRBV2; D may correspond to TRBD1 or TRBD2 (5 bases each). The ends were cut back, 5 bases at V and 8 bases at J, with 12 bases in the middle. This CDR3 spans 13 amino acids. Germline lookup yields CDR1 SNHLY and CDR2 FYNNEI. For the CDR3, the DNA is TGTGCCAGCAGTTCGACAGAGGGGGGGGAGCTGTTTTTT. It is translated as CASSSTEGGELFF.

This clone was counted a single time. The V call is TRBV28, the J call TRBJ2-7, with 7 bases that match TRBD1. The CDR3 contains 15 residues. The V gene's germline CDR1 is MDHEN and CDR2 SYDVKM. V trimming: 4 bases; J trimming: 3 bases; junction bases outside the gene matches: 9. In DNA form, the CDR3 reads TGTGCCAGCAGTTCCGGGACAGCAGCTCTCTACGAGCAGTACTTC. Protein: CASSSGTAALYEQYF. Using reference TRBV28 and TRBJ2-7 for the parts outside the CDR3, the full variable domain is DVKVTQSSRYLVKRTGEKVFLECVQDMDHENMFWYRQDPGLGLRLIYFSYDVKMKEKGDIPEGYSVSREKKERFSLILESASTNQTSMYLCASSSGTAALYEQYFGPGTRLTVT.

The chain links TRBV28 to TRBJ1-2, with a weak D call TRBD1 (6 bases). Germline V gives CDR1 MDHEN, CDR2 SYDVKM. CDR3 length: 12 residues. The CDR3 region has the DNA TGTGGAAGCGGGGGGGCGACCTATGGCTACACCTTC. Translated, it gives CGSGGATYGYTF.

The chain employs TRBV6-6 and TRBJ1-1, with a weak D call TRBD1 (6 bases). Germline V gene data show CDR1 as MNHNY and CDR2 as SVGAGI (reference sequence). V lost 2 bases, J lost 5 bases, and 12 bases lay in between. This CDR3 spans 14 amino acids. CDR3 residues: CASSYDRKGTEAFF. In nucleotides, the CDR3 is TGTGCCAGCAGTTACGACAGGAAGGGTACTGAAGCTTTCTTT.

This clone appeared once. The chain links TRBV9 to TRBJ2-5; D might be TRBD2 (5 bases). This CDR3 is 15 amino acids long. The V gene lost 2 bases and the J gene lost 3 bases, with 14 bases spanning the gap. The germline gives CDR1 SGDLS, CDR2 YYNGEE. Written as DNA, the CDR3 is TGTGCCAGCAGCGTTGGAGGAAGGGTCGAAGAGACCCAGTACTTC. Its protein is CASSVGGRVEETQYF.

J is TRBJ2-5 and V is TRBV6-6, with D unclear. The CDR3 is 11 amino acids. In germline, CDR1 is MNHNY, CDR2 SVGAGI (reference sequence). Deletions cut 7 bases from V and 5 bases from J, with 8 bases between. The CDR3 nucleotides read TGTGCCAGCACGATTGGGGAGACCCAGTACTTC. Its protein is CASTIGETQYF.

The chain carries TRBV27 and TRBJ1-1; D is uncertain. Germline-derived CDR1 and CDR2 are MNHEY and SMNVEV (reference sequence). V dropped 3 bases and J dropped 0 bases, with 5 bases sitting between them. The length of the CDR3 is 13 residues. CDR3 amino acids: CASSLTVNTEAFF. The CDR3, as DNA: TGTGCCAGCAGTTTGACGGTGAACACTGAAGCTTTCTTT.

This clone was counted a few times. The rearrangement links TRBV30 to TRBJ2-7; TRBD1 matches 8 bases. The V gene end was trimmed by 4 bases and the J gene end by 2 bases; junction bases not matched to a gene: 4. Per the germline V gene, CDR1 is GTSNPN and CDR2 is SVGIG (reference sequence). CDR3 size: 13 residues. The CDR3 loop is CAWTRDRPYEQYF. In DNA, the CDR3 is TGTGCCTGGACCCGGGACAGGCCCTACGAGCAGTACTTC.

This chain connects TRBV7-9 to TRBJ2-3, with 9 positions matching TRBD2. From germline, CDR1 is SEHNR and CDR2 FQNEAQ (reference sequence). This CDR3 contains 16 residues. The V and J ends lost 0 bases and 4 bases, in that order; junction bases with no gene match: 5. The CDR3 sequence is CASSLAVRGGPDTQYF. The CDR3 nucleotides are TGTGCCAGCAGCTTAGCGGTGCGGGGGGGCCCAGATACGCAGTATTTT.

The rearrangement joins TRBV5-1 to TRBJ2-1; a possible D gene is TRBD2 (5 bases). The CDR3 has 13 amino acids. The V gene's germline CDR1 is SGHRS and CDR2 YFSETQ. Trimming pared 3 bases from V and 9 bases from J, leaving 13 bases between. CDR3 in amino acids: CASSSRPTSEQFF. Written as DNA, the CDR3 is TGCGCCAGCAGCTCTCGGCCTACTAGTGAGCAGTTCTTC. The whole variable domain, filled in from reference TRBV5-1 and TRBJ2-1, reads KAGVTQTPRYLIKTRGQQVTLSCSPISGHRSVSWYQQTPGQGLQFLFEYFSETQRNKGNFPGRFSGRQFSNSRSEMNVSTLELGDSALYLCASSSRPTSEQFFGPGTRLTVL.

The chain has TRBV4-3 and TRBJ1-2; a possible D gene is TRBD1 (5 bases). Germline-derived CDR1 and CDR2 are LGHNA and YSLEER. The CDR3 runs 15 residues. Trimming shortened V by 3 bases and J by 7 bases, and 18 bases separated the two germline ends. CDR3 loop: CASSQVRGVYGGYTF. In DNA, the CDR3 is TGCGCCAGCAGCCAGGTCCGAGGGGTATACGGTGGCTACACCTTC.

This chain links TRBV9 with TRBJ2-1; maybe TRBD2 (6 bases). Germline lookup yields CDR1 SGDLS and CDR2 YYNGEE. The CDR3 consists of 14 residues. Deletions cut 7 bases from V and 4 bases from J, with 15 bases between. In nucleotides, the CDR3 is TGTGCCAGCGGGAGGCCCGAGGGGTACAATGAGCAGTTCTTC. It is translated as CASGRPEGYNEQFF.

The rearrangement links TRBV7-8 to TRBJ2-3; D is unresolved. This CDR3 region has 16 residues. Trimming removed 2 bases from V and 1 base from J, with 13 bases in between. CDR1 and CDR2 from the germline V gene are SGHVS and FQNEAQ. CDR3 in DNA: TGTGCCAGCAGCTTAAGTTGGATCCCCGGCACAGATACGCAGTATTTT. This sequence encodes CASSLSWIPGTDTQYF. Complete variable domain (other parts from reference TRBV7-8 and TRBJ2-3): GAGVSQSPRYKVAKRGQDVALRCDPISGHVSLFWYQQALGQGPEFLTYFQNEAQLDKSGLPSDRFFAERPEGSVSTLKIQRTQQEDSAVYLCASSLSWIPGTDTQYFGPGTRLTVL.

The chain combines TRBV19 with TRBJ1-6; D call uncertain. Germline V gene data show CDR1 as LNHDA and CDR2 as SQIVND (reference sequence). This CDR3 comprises 15 residues. Trimming shortened V by 9 bases and J by 0 bases, and 12 bases separated the two germline ends. CDR3: CARLAGSSYNSPLHF. In nucleotides, the CDR3 is TGTGCCAGATTGGCAGGCAGCTCCTATAATTCACCCCTCCACTTT. Using reference TRBV19 and TRBJ1-6 for the parts outside the CDR3, the full variable domain is DGGITQSPKYLFRKEGQNVTLSCEQNLNHDAMYWYRQDPGQGLRLIYYSQIVNDFQKGDIAEGYSVSREKKESFPLTVTSAQKNPTAFYLCARLAGSSYNSPLHFGNGTRLTVT.

CDR3 loop: CASSFASQETQYF. CDR3 in DNA: TGTGCCAGCAGCTTCGCCAGCCAAGAGACCCAGTACTTC. The rearrangement joins TRBV7-7 to TRBJ2-5, with D unresolved. The CDR3 covers 13 residues. V lost 3 bases, J lost 1 base, and 6 bases lay in between. Per germline, CDR1 SSHAT and CDR2 FNYEAQ (reference sequence).

This clone has just one count. The CDR3 reads CASSEQGFSNQPQHF. The CDR3 DNA is TGTGCCAGCAGTGAACAGGGGTTTAGCAATCAGCCCCAGCATTTT. The chain uses TRBV2 and TRBJ1-5; TRBD1 is a possible D gene (6 bases). Germline loops: CDR1 SNHLY, CDR2 FYNNEI. There are 15 residues in the CDR3. Trimming removed 2 bases from V and 0 bases from J, with 8 bases in between.